This T cell receptor (beta chain) was captured in a study of radiation and T cells in renal cell carcinoma. Study findings and constraints: Top tumor clonotypes rose in blood 2 weeks post-radiation, then contracted.

The CDR3 extends over 14 amino acids. The germline V gene has CDR1 SGHRS and CDR2 YFSETQ. With 4 bases removed from V and 1 base from J, the gap between germline ends came to 11 bases. Concerning this clone itself: No antigen is known for it.

The time point was: blood 4 weeks post-SBRT, at nephrectomy. Regarding treatment: 15 Gy SBRT to primary tumor, nephrectomy 4 weeks later. Nephrectomy followed 15 Gy stereotactic body radiation by 4 weeks. After SBRT, blood was collected at 2 and 4 weeks, plus baseline. This renal cell carcinoma was of the clear cell type. Sequencing used immunoSEQ multiplex PCR; TCRdb keeps in-frame clones, though not all of them. The repertoire includes approximately 170,000 clones, 88% of them detected once, and roughly 10% sits in the top ten. This rearrangement joins TRBV5-1 to TRBJ1-1; no clear D gene. Sequenced material: blood, taken from a patient whose treatment included radiotherapy and nephrectomy. This sequence originates from a woman between 45 and 60 years old with renal cell carcinoma. This chain's CDR3 is CASSPMDGNTEAFF. As DNA, the CDR3 is TGCGCCAGCAGCCCGATGGACGGGAACACTGAAGCTTTCTTT. Combining the CDR3 with reference TRBV5-1 and TRBJ1-1 gives the whole variable domain KAGVTQTPRYLIKTRGQQVTLSCSPISGHRSVSWYQQTPGQGLQFLFEYFSETQRNKGNFPGRFSGRQFSNSRSEMNVSTLELGDSALYLCASSPMDGNTEAFFGQGTRLTVV.